These 27 T cell receptor beta chains were all obtained from the same sample, sequenced in a study of cytomegalovirus exposure and HLA in healthy donors. The primer mix had 60 Vbeta and 13 Jbeta primers. Assay: immunoSEQ multiplex PCR; the TCRdb copy retains only in-frame clones and omits some. The table has roughly 100,000 clones, under 80% seen once. Sequencing used PBMCs. Receptors originate from a man in his forties in good health and CMV-seronegative.

This clone was seen only a few times. The chain couples TRBV4-3 to TRBJ1-1; TRBD1 matches 10 bases. The CDR3 has 14 amino acids. V was pared by 6 bases and J by 4 bases, with 5 bases of the junction left unmatched. Germline-derived CDR1 and CDR2 are LGHNA and YSLEER. The CDR3 DNA reads as TGCGCCAGCAGTGCTGGGGACAGGGGCACTGAAGCTTTCTTT. This sequence encodes CASSAGDRGTEAFF.

Here the CDR3 reads CASSSQWNTEAFF. DNA of the CDR3: TGTGCCAGCAGCTCCCAGTGGAACACTGAAGCTTTCTTT. The chain uses TRBV7-9 and TRBJ1-1; no firm D call. V was cut by 4 bases and J by 1 base, with 7 bases left in between. CDR3 length: 13 residues. Germline V gene data show CDR1 as SEHNR and CDR2 as FQNEAQ (reference sequence).

The chain is built from TRBV4-3 and TRBJ2-1; D uncertain. The CDR3 consists of 14 residues. Germline V gene sequence: CDR1 LGHNA, CDR2 YSLEER. Between the trimmed V and J ends, which lost 1 base and 7 bases, there was a span of 11 bases. The CDR3 is CASSQVAAGNEQFF. The CDR3 coding sequence is TGCGCCAGCAGCCAAGTAGCCGCCGGGAATGAGCAGTTCTTC.

The CDR3: CASSITVDRSNEKLFF. CDR3 DNA: TGTGCCAGCAGTATCACGGTGGACAGGTCAAATGAAAAACTGTTTTTT. V gene TRBV6-6 combines with J gene TRBJ1-4; TRBD1 matches at 7 bases. The ends lost 5 bases at V and 5 bases at J; junction bases unmatched: 11. CDR3 size: 16 residues. Germline V lookup: CDR1 MNHNY, CDR2 SVGAGI (reference sequence).

This clone appeared a few times. This chain joins TRBV6-1 and TRBJ1-6, with D perhaps TRBD1 (5 bases). Germline V gene sequence: CDR1 MNHNS, CDR2 SASEGT. This CDR3 has 14 amino acids. The ends were cut back, 2 bases at V and 10 bases at J, with 12 bases in the middle. The DNA for the CDR3 is TGTGCCAGCAGTGAACTTGGCAGGGAATCACCCCTCCACTTT. Translation: CASSELGRESPLHF.

This clone was counted once. The chain is built from TRBV18 and TRBJ1-2; 7 positions match TRBD1. The V segment lost 3 bases and the J segment 4 bases; nucleotides outside the gene matches: 2. Germline V gene data show CDR1 as KGHSH and CDR2 as LQKENI. The length of the CDR3 is 13 residues. For the CDR3, the DNA is TGTGCCAGCTCACCCGGACAGGCCTATGGCTACACCTTC. It is translated as CASSPGQAYGYTF.

The rearrangement links TRBV7-8 to TRBJ2-5, with a possible D match to TRBD1 (5 bases). Deletions cut 1 base from V and 1 base from J, with 13 bases between. This CDR3 spans 16 amino acids. The germline V gene encodes CDR1 SGHVS and CDR2 FQNEAQ. CDR3: CASSLGTGFGQETQYF. The CDR3 region has the DNA TGTGCCAGCAGCTTAGGAACAGGATTCGGCCAAGAGACCCAGTACTTC.

This chain's CDR3 is CAWTPIWGAVGYGYTF. CDR3 sequence (DNA): TGTGCCTGGACCCCGATCTGGGGCGCGGTGGGCTATGGCTACACCTTC. The rearrangement joins TRBV30 to TRBJ1-2; a weak D match, TRBD1 (5 bases). The CDR3 contains 16 residues. CDR1 is GTSNPN and CDR2 is SVGIG in the germline V gene (reference sequence). Trimming left V 4 bases short and J 4 bases short, with 22 bases between. Full variable domain (remainder filled in from reference TRBV30 and TRBJ1-2): SQTIHQWPATLVQPVGSPLSLECTVEGTSNPNLYWYRQAAGRGLQLLFYSVGIGQISSEVPQNLSASRPQDRQFILSSKKLLLSDSGFYLCAWTPIWGAVGYGYTFGSGTRLTVV.

This clone has just one count. The gene calls are TRBV6-6 and TRBJ1-3; a possible D gene is TRBD1 (5 bases). The CDR3 runs to 14 residues. Per the germline V gene, CDR1 is MNHNY and CDR2 is SVGAGI (reference sequence). V was trimmed by 6 bases and J by 4 bases, leaving 13 bases between them. In DNA form, the CDR3 reads TGTGCCAGCAGCCCAGGGATTGGCGGAAACACCATATATTTT. As protein: CASSPGIGGNTIYF.

The J gene is TRBJ2-6, the V gene TRBV11-2; no clear D. V dropped 0 bases and J dropped 0 bases, with 12 bases sitting between them. CDR1 and CDR2 from the germline V gene are SGHAT and FQNNGV. The CDR3 contains 18 residues. As DNA, the CDR3 is TGTGCCAGCAGCTTAGAGGCCCCAACGGGCTCTGGGGCCAACGTCCTGACTTTC. Its translation is CASSLEAPTGSGANVLTF.

V and J are TRBV5-1 and TRBJ1-1, with no clear D. The germline gives CDR1 SGHRS, CDR2 YFSETQ. CDR3 size: 13 residues. Trimming left V 4 bases short and J 1 base short, with 8 bases between. The CDR3 region is CASSSSSNTEAFF. In DNA, the CDR3 is TGCGCCAGCAGCAGCTCATCGAACACTGAAGCTTTCTTT.

The chain employs TRBV28 and TRBJ2-7, with D maybe TRBD1 (6 bases). Looked up from germline, CDR1 is MDHEN and CDR2 is SYDVKM. The CDR3 length is 15 residues. V was cut by 5 bases and J by 5 bases, with 19 bases left in between. CDR3 protein: CASSGRTAPLDEQYV. CDR3 coding DNA: TGTGCCAGCAGTGGTCGGACAGCCCCTTTGGACGAGCAGTACGTC.

This chain uses TRBV5-1 with TRBJ2-2; weak D call: TRBD1 (6 bases). Per germline, CDR1 SGHRS and CDR2 YFSETQ. V lost 5 bases to trimming and J lost 1 base, with 9 bases between them. CDR3 length equals 14 residues. CDR3 residues: CASSSGQNTGELFF. The DNA of the CDR3 is TGCGCCAGCAGTTCGGGACAGAACACCGGGGAGCTGTTTTTT.

The chain joins TRBV27 to TRBJ1-1; D gene uncertain. This CDR3 comprises 14 residues. Trimming took 1 base from V and 5 from J, leaving 11 bases between them. Looked up from germline, CDR1 is MNHEY and CDR2 is SMNVEV (reference sequence). The CDR3 spells CASSLYGVLTEAFF. DNA of the CDR3: TGTGCCAGCAGTTTATACGGGGTACTTACTGAAGCTTTCTTT.

The chain carries TRBV6-1 and TRBJ2-5; 10 bases fit TRBD2. Germline assignment: CDR1 MNHNS and CDR2 SASEGT. Trimming removed 0 bases from V and 3 bases from J; junction bases left unmatched: 4. The CDR3 spans 16 residues. CDR3 nucleotides: TGTGCCAGCAGTGAAGCGCAGCGGGGGGGTAAAGAGACCCAGTACTTC. Its protein is CASSEAQRGGKETQYF.

This clone appeared once. The chain uses TRBV30 and TRBJ2-3, with 13 bases identical to TRBD2. Looked up from germline, CDR1 is GTSNPN and CDR2 is SVGIG (reference sequence). Trimming removed 6 bases from V and 0 bases from J; junction bases left unmatched: 6. The CDR3 runs 16 residues. CDR3 DNA sequence: TGTGCCTGTGGACTAGCGGGGGCCCTTAGCACAGATACGCAGTATTTT. This codes for CACGLAGALSTDTQYF.

The chain joins TRBV19 to TRBJ2-5; TRBD1 matches at 8 bases. The CDR3 has 19 residues. With V trimmed by 5 bases and J by 0 bases, 17 bases remained unmatched. The V gene's germline CDR1 is LNHDA and CDR2 SQIVND (reference sequence). DNA of the CDR3: TGTGCCAGTAGTTCTGTGCGAAGACAGGGGAGACAGTACCAAGAGACCCAGTACTTC. This sequence encodes CASSSVRRQGRQYQETQYF.

The rearrangement links TRBV5-1 to TRBJ2-1; D perhaps matches TRBD1 (5 bases). The CDR3 covers 13 residues. Per germline, CDR1 SGHRS and CDR2 YFSETQ. V was cut by 0 bases and J by 6 bases, with 7 bases left in between. Written as DNA, the CDR3 is TGCGCCAGCAGCTTGGCAGGGCCCAATGAGCAGTTCTTC. Amino acid sequence: CASSLAGPNEQFF.

The J gene is TRBJ1-2, the V gene TRBV5-1; D is perhaps TRBD1 (5 bases). The CDR3 sequence is 13 residues long. V lost 4 bases to trimming and J lost 8 bases, with 15 bases between them. Germline lookup yields CDR1 SGHRS and CDR2 YFSETQ. CDR3 sequence reads: CASSDTGQSGYTF. In DNA form, the CDR3 reads TGCGCCAGCAGCGATACAGGCCAATCGGGCTACACCTTC.

This rearrangement joins TRBV27 to TRBJ2-5; tentatively, D is TRBD2 (5 bases). This CDR3 region has 15 residues. Trimming left V 5 bases short and J 5 bases short, with 18 bases between. CDR1 MNHEY and CDR2 SMNVEV come from the germline V gene (reference sequence). The CDR3 sequence: CASSPRPRSGETQYF. CDR3 coding DNA: TGTGCCAGCAGTCCGCGACCCCGATCGGGGGAGACCCAGTACTTC.

This clone was seen a few times. The gene calls are TRBV5-8 and TRBJ1-1, with TRBD1 matching over 7 bases. This CDR3 has 15 amino acids. Germline V gives CDR1 SGHTS, CDR2 YDEGEE. J lost 1 base, V lost 1 base, and 4 bases had no gene match. This CDR3 is CASSLWGQPNTEAFF. The DNA of the CDR3 is TGTGCCAGCAGCTTGTGGGGACAGCCGAACACTGAAGCTTTCTTT.

The CDR3 nucleotides are TGCGCCAGCAGCCAAGATTGGCGGACAGTCTTAAATCAGCCCCAGCATTTT. This codes for CASSQDWRTVLNQPQHF. The chain couples TRBV4-3 to TRBJ1-5; tentatively, D is TRBD1 (6 bases). CDR1 LGHNA and CDR2 YSLEER come from the germline V gene. This CDR3 comprises 17 residues. V dropped 0 bases and J dropped 4 bases, with 16 bases sitting between them.

This sequence joins TRBV10-3 and TRBJ1-4; 7 nucleotides agree with TRBD1. The V gene end was trimmed by 0 bases and the J gene end by 8 bases; junction bases not matched to a gene: 3. The CDR3 totals 14 residues. Germline loops: CDR1 ENHRY, CDR2 SYGVKD. The CDR3 DNA reads TGTGCCATCAGTGAGTCCACAGGGGTAGAAAAACTGTTTTTT. Encoded protein: CAISESTGVEKLFF.

This clone was seen a handful of times. The chain combines TRBV2 with TRBJ1-1, with D perhaps matching TRBD1 (5 bases). Germline assignment: CDR1 SNHLY and CDR2 FYNNEI. V shed 7 bases and J shed 3 bases, with 15 bases lying between them. This CDR3 has 14 residues. The CDR3 DNA is TGTGCCAGCAAGGGGACGGGGGGGGACACTGAAGCTTTCTTT. Protein product: CASKGTGGDTEAFF.

The chain combines TRBV4-1 with TRBJ2-1; no clear D gene. V was trimmed by 3 bases and J by 3 bases, leaving 9 bases between them. Germline V gene lookup returns CDR1 MGHRA and CDR2 YSYEKL. The CDR3 loop spans 14 amino acids. DNA for the CDR3: TGCGCCAGCAGCCAGGCTGACAACTACAATGAGCAGTTCTTC. Its protein is CASSQADNYNEQFF.

The CDR3 reads CASIQTGENTGELFF. The DNA of the CDR3 is TGTGCCAGCATCCAGACAGGGGAAAACACCGGGGAGCTGTTTTTT. The chain employs TRBV6-6 and TRBJ2-2; 8 bases line up with TRBD1. Unmatched junction bases numbered 6, after V lost 7 bases and J lost 2 bases. This CDR3 is 15 amino acids long. Germline V CDR1 and CDR2: MNHNY, SVGAGI (reference sequence).

The chain is built from TRBV7-8 and TRBJ1-1; 7 positions match TRBD1. V was pared by 4 bases and J by 1 base, with 6 bases of the junction left unmatched. Germline CDR1 and CDR2: SGHVS and FQNEAQ. The CDR3 loop spans 15 amino acids. The CDR3 nucleotides read TGTGCCAGCAGCTCCTCGCGACAGGGGAACACTGAAGCTTTCTTT. This translates into CASSSSRQGNTEAFF.